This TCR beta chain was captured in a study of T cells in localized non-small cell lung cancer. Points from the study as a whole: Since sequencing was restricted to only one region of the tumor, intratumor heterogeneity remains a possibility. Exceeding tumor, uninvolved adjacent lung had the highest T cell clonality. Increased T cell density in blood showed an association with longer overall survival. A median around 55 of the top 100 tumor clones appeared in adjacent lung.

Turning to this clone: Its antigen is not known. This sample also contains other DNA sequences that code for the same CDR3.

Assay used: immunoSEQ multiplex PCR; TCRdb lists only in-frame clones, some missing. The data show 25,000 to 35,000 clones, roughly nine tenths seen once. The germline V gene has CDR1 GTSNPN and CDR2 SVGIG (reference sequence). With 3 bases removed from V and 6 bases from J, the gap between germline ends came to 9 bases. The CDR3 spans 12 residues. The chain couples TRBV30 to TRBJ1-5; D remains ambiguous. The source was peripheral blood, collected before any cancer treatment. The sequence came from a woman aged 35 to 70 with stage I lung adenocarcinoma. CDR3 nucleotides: TGTGCCTGGAGCGTAGGGCGTCAGCCCCAGCATTTT. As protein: CAWSVGRQPQHF.